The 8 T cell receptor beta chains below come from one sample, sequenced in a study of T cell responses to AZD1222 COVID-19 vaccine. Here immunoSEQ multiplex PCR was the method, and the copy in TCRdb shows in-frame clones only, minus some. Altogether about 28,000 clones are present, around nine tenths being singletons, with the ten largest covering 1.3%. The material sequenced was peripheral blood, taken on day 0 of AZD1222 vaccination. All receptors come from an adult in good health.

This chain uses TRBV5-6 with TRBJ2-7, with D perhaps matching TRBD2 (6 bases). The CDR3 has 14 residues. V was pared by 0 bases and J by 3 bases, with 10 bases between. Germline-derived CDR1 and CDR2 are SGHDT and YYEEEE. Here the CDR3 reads CASSLGGLNYEQYF. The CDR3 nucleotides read TGTGCCAGCAGCTTGGGGGGACTGAACTACGAGCAGTACTTC.

CDR3 protein: CASSEKRADEKLFF. CDR3 coding DNA: TGTGCCAGCAGTGAGAAGAGGGCTGATGAAAAACTGTTTTTT. The V call is TRBV2, the J call TRBJ1-4; D is undetermined. The CDR3 spans 14 residues. Germline-derived CDR1 and CDR2 are SNHLY and FYNNEI. Trimming shortened V by 3 bases and J by 6 bases, and 11 bases separated the two germline ends.

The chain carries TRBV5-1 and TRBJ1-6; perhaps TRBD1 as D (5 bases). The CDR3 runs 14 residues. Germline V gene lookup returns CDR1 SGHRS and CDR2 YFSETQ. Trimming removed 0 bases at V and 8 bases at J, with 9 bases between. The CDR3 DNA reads TGCGCCAGCAGCTTGGAGGCAGGGCATTCACCCCTCCACTTT. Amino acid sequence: CASSLEAGHSPLHF.

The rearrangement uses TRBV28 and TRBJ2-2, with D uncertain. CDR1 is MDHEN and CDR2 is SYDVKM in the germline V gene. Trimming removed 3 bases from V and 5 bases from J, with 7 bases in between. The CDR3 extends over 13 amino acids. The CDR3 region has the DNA TGTGCCAGCAGTTTTGTTCCGACCGGGGAGCTGTTTTTT. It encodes CASSFVPTGELFF.

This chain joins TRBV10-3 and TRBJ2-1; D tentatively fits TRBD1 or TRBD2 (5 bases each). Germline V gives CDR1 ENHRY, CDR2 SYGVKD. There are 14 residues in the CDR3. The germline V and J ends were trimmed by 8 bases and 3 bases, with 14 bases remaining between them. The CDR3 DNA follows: TGTGCCATCCAGAGGGGAGTTCTCTACAATGAGCAGTTCTTC. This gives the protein CAIQRGVLYNEQFF.

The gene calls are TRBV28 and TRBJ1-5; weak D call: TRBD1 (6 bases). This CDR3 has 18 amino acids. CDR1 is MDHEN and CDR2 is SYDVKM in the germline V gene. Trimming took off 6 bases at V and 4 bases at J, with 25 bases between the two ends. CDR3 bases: TGTGCCAGCAGGCTAATCGAAGGGACATACATAGTTAATCAGCCCCAGCATTTT. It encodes CASRLIEGTYIVNQPQHF.

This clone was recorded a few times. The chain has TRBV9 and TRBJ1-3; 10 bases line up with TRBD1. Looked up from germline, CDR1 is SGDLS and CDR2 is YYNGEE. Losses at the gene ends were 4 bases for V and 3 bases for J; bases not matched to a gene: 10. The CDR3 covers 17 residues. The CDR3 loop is CASSTDPGTGVGNTIYF. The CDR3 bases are TGTGCCAGCAGCACAGATCCCGGGACAGGGGTTGGAAACACCATATATTTT.

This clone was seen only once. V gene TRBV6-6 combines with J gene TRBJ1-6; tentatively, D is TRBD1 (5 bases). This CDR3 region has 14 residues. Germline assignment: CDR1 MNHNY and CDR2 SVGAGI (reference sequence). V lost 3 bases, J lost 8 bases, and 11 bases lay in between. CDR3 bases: TGTGCCAGCAGTTATCGGGACTCTGATTCACCCCTCCACTTT. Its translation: CASSYRDSDSPLHF.